The sample holds one count of the clone carrying this T cell receptor beta chain. Its cognate antigen is unknown. Vbeta (60) and Jbeta (13) primers were used in the PCR. Data came from immunoSEQ multiplex PCR; TCRdb stores just in-frame clones and leaves some out. The sample gives about 190,000 clones, roughly 80% of which show up once; roughly 1.5% is in the top ten. This record belongs to a study of cytomegalovirus exposure and HLA in healthy donors. General observations from the study: By a later analysis, the bulk of CMV-associated TCR beta chains appeared HLA-restricted.

V shed 4 bases and J shed 1 base, with 10 bases lying between them. This CDR3 region has 14 residues. Germline assignment: CDR1 MNHNS and CDR2 SASEGT. The gene calls are TRBV6-1 and TRBJ1-2; no clear D gene. The TCR sequence derives from a woman younger than 30 in good health and CMV-seronegative. The sequenced sample consisted of PBMCs. As DNA, the CDR3 is TGTGCCAGCAGTGGAGGTATTAATAACTATGGCTACACCTTC. This gives the protein CASSGGINNYGYTF.